This T cell receptor (beta chain) was captured by sequencing in a study of patients and donors after allogeneic stem cell transplantation. The ends were cut back, 6 bases at V and 9 bases at J, with 10 bases in the middle. The CDR3 is 11 residues long. TCRdb used MiXCR to reprocess the RT-PCR reads, holding one entry per CDR3 protein. The table lists approximately 160,000 distinct CDR3 sequences, 30% of them singletons. The sequencing sample was made of blood, either unsorted or a sorted T cell fraction (not recorded which). The chain combines TRBV12-3 or TRBV12-4 with TRBJ2-3, with D possibly matching TRBD1 (5 bases). The receptor was isolated from a human donor who was either an allogeneic HSCT recipient or a stem cell or donor lymphocyte infusion donor (not recorded which). It is not recorded whose cells these are; they may come from a transplant donor. This CDR3 is CASRTDRTQYF. DNA for the CDR3: TGTGCCAGCAGAACCGACAGAACGCAGTATTTT.